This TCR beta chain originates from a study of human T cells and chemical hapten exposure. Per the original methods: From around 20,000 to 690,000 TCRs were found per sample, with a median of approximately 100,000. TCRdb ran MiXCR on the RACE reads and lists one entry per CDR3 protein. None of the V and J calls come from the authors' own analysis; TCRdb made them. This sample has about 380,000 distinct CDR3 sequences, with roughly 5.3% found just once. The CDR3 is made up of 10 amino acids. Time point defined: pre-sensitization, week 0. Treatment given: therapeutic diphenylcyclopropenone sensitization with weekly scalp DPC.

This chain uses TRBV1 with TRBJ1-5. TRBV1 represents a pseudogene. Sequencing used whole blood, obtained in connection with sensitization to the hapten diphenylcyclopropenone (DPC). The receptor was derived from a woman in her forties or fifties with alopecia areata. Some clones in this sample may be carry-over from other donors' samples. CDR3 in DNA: TGCACCAGCAGCCAAGATAGTTTGCATTTT. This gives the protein CTSSQDSLHF.